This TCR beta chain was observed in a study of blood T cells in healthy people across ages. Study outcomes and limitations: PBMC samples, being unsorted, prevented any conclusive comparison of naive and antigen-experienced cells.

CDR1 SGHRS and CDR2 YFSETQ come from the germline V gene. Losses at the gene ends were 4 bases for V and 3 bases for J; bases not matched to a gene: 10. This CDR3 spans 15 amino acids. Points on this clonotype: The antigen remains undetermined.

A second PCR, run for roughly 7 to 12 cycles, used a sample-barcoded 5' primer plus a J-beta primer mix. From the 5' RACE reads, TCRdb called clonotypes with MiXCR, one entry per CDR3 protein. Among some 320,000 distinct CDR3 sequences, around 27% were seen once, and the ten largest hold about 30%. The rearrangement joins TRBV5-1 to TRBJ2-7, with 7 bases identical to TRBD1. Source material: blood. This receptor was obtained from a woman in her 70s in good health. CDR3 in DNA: TGCGCCAGCAGCATTCGACAGGGTGGCGTCTACGAGCAGTACTTC. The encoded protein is CASSIRQGGVYEQYF.